This T cell receptor (beta chain) was sequenced during a study of blood T cells in healthy people across ages. Study information: There was about one barcoded beta molecule captured by template switching per two T cells.

It was with a sample-barcoded 5' primer and a J-beta primer mix that a second PCR of roughly 7 to 12 cycles was run. One entry per CDR3 protein, called by TCRdb with MiXCR from the 5' RACE reads. The sample includes about 780,000 distinct CDR3 sequences, less than 60% seen only once; the top ten take 15% to 20%. CDR3 length: 14 residues. Germline CDR1 reads ENHRY; CDR2 reads SYGVKD. V was shortened by 4 bases and J by 0 bases, with 9 bases between the two germline ends. A word on this clonotype: What it binds is not known.

Study-wide findings and caveats: Among T cells, TCR beta diversity per million cells dropped roughly linearly as age rose. Because donor CMV status was unknown, expanded clonotype changes were possibly confounded. Fewer expanded clones and more diversity marked long-lived versus aged donors.

The rearrangement joins TRBV10-3 to TRBJ2-5; possible D gene TRBD1, 5 bases. Sequencing was done on a sample of blood. This clonotype was obtained from a man older than 75 in good health. The CDR3 sequence: CAISVGADQETQYF. CDR3 bases: TGTGCCATCAGTGTTGGGGCGGACCAAGAGACCCAGTACTTC.